This TCR beta chain was retrieved from a study of blood T cell repertoires in COVID-19. Background on the study: Nucleic acid was either cDNA or gDNA, and it came from T cells, B-cell-depleted T cells, or PBMCs.

Under the authors' procedure: Reference gene primer amplification gave nucleated cell count estimates. TCRdb's table, derived via immunoSEQ multiplex PCR, lists solely in-frame clones and lacks some. V and J calls and clone size are those listed in that table; D and trimming were worked out from the DNA. The sample holds 62,000 or so clones, 89% seen once. This CDR3 comprises 14 residues. The V end lost 5 bases, the J end lost 4 bases, and 15 bases lay between the germline ends. Germline V gene data show CDR1 as SNHLY and CDR2 as FYNNEI. The sequenced sample was peripheral blood. The chain employs TRBV2 and TRBJ2-7, with TRBD1 as a possible D gene (6 bases). The sequence derives from a man aged 50 or older with active COVID-19. CDR3 sequence: CASSKNRVGYEQYF. The CDR3 DNA reads as TGTGCCAGCAGTAAAAACAGGGTAGGGTACGAGCAGTACTTC.